This T cell receptor (beta chain) was identified in a study of blood T cells in healthy people across ages (dated by TCRdb to the mid-2010s). Context from the whole study: Template switching captured roughly one uniquely barcoded TCR beta cDNA molecule per two T cells in model experiments. The donors were split into four age groups: young (average around 15 years), middle-aged (39), aged (approximately 60) and long-lived (approximately 80). Two additional independent replicas of 1 million unique cDNA reads from the same blood draw were analyzed for two donors (one aged 18 to 30 and one aged 80 or older). Age-related changes in TCR beta repertoire diversity were measured in the study by deep sequencing normalized with unique cDNA molecular identifiers. Donors of different ages were randomly distributed across sequencing lanes to avoid experimental bias. The investigation overall reported the following: Conclusive comparison of naive and antigen-experienced compartments was prevented by the profiling of bulk unsorted PBMCs. As age increased, observed TCR beta diversity per million T cells dropped in a roughly linear way, and a significant reduction was already evident by age 40. There was a strong correlation between observed TCR beta diversity and the percentage of naive T cells measured by flow cytometry. Estimates of total diversity based on one million sequenced T cells were regarded as lower bounds and as underestimates. Because donor CMV infection status was unknown, age-related changes in expanded clonotypes were potentially confounded. Compared with the aged group, more naive CD4+ T cells, fewer expanded clones and increased TCR diversity were shown by the long-lived group, suggesting age selection.

The library relied on 5' RACE. The data were produced on an Illumina HiSeq 2500. A second PCR of roughly 7 to 11 cycles was performed with a sample-barcoded 5' primer and a J-beta primer mix. A template-switch 5' adaptor carrying 12 random nucleotides introduced a unique molecular identifier onto each TCR beta cDNA molecule. At least 2.5 million CDR3-containing paired-end reads were obtained from each sample. All of the RNA was converted into first-strand cDNA using the Mint cDNA synthesis kit, with a TRBC-specific oligonucleotide serving as the primer. Following uracil-DNA glycosylase treatment, all cDNA underwent a first 18-cycle PCR with the universal primers M1SS and BC2_uni_R. Per the source publication's procedure: Each sample was normalized by randomly selecting 1 million high-quality reads, each carrying a distinct molecular identifier. Instead of being binned into consensus sequences, reads that shared molecular identifiers were thrown out. MiTCR, run with a Q25 quality threshold and the strictest error-elimination algorithm, handled CDR3 identification, clonotype clustering and error correction. Lower-bound total TCR beta diversity was estimated with a nonparametric unseen species model using Euler transformation. TCRdb reprocessed the public reads (quality trimming at Q25 with fastp, clone calling with MiXCR) and kept in-frame beta chains. One record per CDR3 amino acid sequence lists the most common genes and DNA. TCRdb's processing, not the authors', yielded these V and J calls. Recorded for this sample are some 860,000 distinct CDR3 sequences; approximately 53% of them occurred a single time. The top ten hold 20% to 30% of the sample.

According to the germline V gene, CDR1 reads KGHSH and CDR2 reads LQKENI. At the junction V is shortened by 0 bases and J by 0 bases, with 8 bases in between. The CDR3 measures 15 amino acids from cysteine to phenylalanine. The only DNA kept is the CDR3, 45 bases in frame from the first base. Systemically healthy Caucasian individuals from Russia, 39 in total and aged about 6 to 100 years, were included as donors. Roughly 10 milliliters of peripheral blood were collected from each donor into EDTA-treated Vacutainer tubes. Ficoll-Paque density-gradient centrifugation was used to isolate PBMCs, with at least 7 million obtained per sample. Trizol reagent was used to extract total RNA from the PBMCs, yielding at least 5 micrograms per sample. For every donor, an aliquot of PBMCs went through flow cytometry to measure the percentages of naive CD45RAhigh/CD27high T cells. This clonotype was observed once. Its antigen is currently not known. No base quality values were provided; no much bigger clone lies one nucleotide off.

Sequenced material: blood. The sequence came from a man aged 40-55 years in good health. The chain is encoded by TRBV18 joined to TRBJ2-5; a tentative D call is TRBD1 (6 bases match). The CDR3 amino acid sequence is: CASSPPQGYQETQYF. The DNA sequence is given as TGTGCCAGCTCACCACCGCAGGGGTACCAAGAGACCCAGTACTTC.